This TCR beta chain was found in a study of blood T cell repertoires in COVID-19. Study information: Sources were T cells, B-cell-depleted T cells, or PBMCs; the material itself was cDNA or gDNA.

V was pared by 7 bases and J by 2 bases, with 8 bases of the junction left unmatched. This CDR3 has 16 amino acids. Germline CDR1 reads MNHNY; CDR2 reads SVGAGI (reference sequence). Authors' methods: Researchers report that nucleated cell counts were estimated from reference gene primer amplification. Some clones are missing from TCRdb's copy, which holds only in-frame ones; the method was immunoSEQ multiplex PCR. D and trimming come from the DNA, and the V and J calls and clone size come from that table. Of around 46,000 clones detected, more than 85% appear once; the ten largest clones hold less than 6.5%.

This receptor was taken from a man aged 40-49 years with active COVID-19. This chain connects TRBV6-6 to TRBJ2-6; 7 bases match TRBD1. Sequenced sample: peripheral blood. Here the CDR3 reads CASKSRGWTGANVLTF. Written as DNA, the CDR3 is TGTGCCAGCAAGTCCAGGGGGTGGACTGGGGCCAACGTCCTGACTTTC.